This TCR beta chain emerged from a study of cytomegalovirus exposure and HLA in healthy donors. Study background: Of some 400 genotyped donors, 75% to 90% grouped in the Caucasian-associated ancestry cluster.

PCR involved 60 Vbeta and 13 Jbeta primers. Produced via immunoSEQ multiplex PCR; TCRdb's table is partial and in-frame only. This table holds 110,000 to 150,000 clones, less than 10% found once. This clone was picked up a small number of times. What it binds is not known. The CDR3 runs 15 residues. CDR1 and CDR2 (germline): SQVTM, ANQGSEA. The ends lost 3 bases at V and 3 bases at J; junction bases unmatched: 6. Study results and caveats: Cytomegalovirus-associated TCR beta chains were listed, numbering approximately 150. Most TCR sequences proved rare, with some public TCRs found in many donors. A later look showed TCR association rates differing by HLA locus, highest for DRB1 and lowest for HLA-C.

Sequences were obtained from PBMCs. This chain links TRBV29-1 with TRBJ2-5, with 11 nucleotides matching TRBD1. The receptor's source is a male donor in good health and CMV-seronegative. The CDR3 is CSVEGTGGAEETQYF. The CDR3 nucleotides are TGCAGCGTTGAGGGGACAGGGGGGGCCGAAGAGACCCAGTACTTC.